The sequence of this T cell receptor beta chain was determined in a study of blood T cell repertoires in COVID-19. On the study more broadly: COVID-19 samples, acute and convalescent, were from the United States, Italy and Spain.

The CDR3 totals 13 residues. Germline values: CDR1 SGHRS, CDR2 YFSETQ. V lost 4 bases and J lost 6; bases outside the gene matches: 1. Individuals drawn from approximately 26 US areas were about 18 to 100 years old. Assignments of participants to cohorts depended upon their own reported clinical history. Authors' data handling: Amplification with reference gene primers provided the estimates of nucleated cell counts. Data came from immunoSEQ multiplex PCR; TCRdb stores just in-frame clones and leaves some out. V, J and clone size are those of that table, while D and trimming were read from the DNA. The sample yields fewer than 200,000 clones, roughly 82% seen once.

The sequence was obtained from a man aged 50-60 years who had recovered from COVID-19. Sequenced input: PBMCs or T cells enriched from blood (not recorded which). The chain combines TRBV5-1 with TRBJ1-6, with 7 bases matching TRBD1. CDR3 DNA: TGCGCCAGCAGCCGGGACAGTAATTCACCCCTCCACTTT. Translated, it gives CASSRDSNSPLHF.